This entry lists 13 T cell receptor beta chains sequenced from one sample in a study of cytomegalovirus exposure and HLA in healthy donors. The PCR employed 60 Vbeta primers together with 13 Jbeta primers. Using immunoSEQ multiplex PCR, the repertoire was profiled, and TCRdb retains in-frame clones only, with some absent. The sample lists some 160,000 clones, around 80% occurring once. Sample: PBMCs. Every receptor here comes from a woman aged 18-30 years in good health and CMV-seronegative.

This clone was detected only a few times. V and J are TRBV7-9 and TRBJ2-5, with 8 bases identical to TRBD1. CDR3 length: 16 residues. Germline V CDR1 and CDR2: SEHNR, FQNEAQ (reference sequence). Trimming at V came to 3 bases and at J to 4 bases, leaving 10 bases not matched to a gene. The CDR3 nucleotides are TGTGCCAGCAGCTTCATTCCCGGACAGGGCAGAGAGACCCAGTACTTC. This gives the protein CASSFIPGQGRETQYF.

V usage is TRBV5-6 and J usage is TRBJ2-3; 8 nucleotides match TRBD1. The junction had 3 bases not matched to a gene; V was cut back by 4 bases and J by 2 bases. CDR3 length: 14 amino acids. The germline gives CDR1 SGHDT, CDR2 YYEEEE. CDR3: CASSQGAHTDTQYF. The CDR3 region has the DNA TGTGCCAGCAGCCAGGGGGCCCACACAGATACGCAGTATTTT.

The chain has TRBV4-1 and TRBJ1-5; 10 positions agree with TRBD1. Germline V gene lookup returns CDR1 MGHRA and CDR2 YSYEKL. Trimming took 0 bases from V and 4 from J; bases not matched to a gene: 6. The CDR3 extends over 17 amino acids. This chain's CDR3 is CASSQDKGQGTNQPQHF. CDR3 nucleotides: TGCGCCAGCAGCCAAGATAAGGGACAGGGGACGAATCAGCCCCAGCATTTT.

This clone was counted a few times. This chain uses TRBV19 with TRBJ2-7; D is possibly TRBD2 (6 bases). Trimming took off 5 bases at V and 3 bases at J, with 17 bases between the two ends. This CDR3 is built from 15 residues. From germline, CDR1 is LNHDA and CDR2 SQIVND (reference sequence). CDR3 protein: CASSVTIGGSYEQYF. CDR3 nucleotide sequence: TGTGCCAGTAGTGTCACCATCGGGGGAAGCTACGAGCAGTACTTC.

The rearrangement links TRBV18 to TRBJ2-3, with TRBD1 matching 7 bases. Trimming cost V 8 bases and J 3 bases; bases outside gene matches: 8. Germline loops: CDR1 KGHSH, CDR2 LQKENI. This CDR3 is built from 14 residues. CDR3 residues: CASANRGRTDTQYF. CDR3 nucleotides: TGTGCCAGCGCCAACAGGGGCAGGACAGATACGCAGTATTTT.

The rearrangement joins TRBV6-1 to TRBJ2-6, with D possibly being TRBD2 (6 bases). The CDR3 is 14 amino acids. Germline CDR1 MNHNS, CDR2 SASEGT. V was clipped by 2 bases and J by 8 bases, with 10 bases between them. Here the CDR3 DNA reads TGTGCCAGCAGTGAACAGGGAGGTACCAACGTCCTGACTTTC. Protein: CASSEQGGTNVLTF.

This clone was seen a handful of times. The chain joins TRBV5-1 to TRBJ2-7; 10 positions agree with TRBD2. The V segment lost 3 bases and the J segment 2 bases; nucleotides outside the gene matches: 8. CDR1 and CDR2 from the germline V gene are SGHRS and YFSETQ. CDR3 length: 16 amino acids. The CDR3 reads CASSSQSSGGTYEQYF. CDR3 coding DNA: TGCGCCAGCAGCTCCCAATCTAGCGGGGGAACCTACGAGCAGTACTTC.

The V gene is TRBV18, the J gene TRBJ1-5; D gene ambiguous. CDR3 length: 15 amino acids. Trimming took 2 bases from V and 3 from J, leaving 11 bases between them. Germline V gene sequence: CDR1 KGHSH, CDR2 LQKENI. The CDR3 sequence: CASSPFDTYNQPQHF. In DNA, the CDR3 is TGTGCCAGCTCACCATTCGACACTTACAATCAGCCCCAGCATTTT. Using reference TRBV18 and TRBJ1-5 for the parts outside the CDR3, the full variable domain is NAGVMQNPRHLVRRRGQEARLRCSPMKGHSHVYWYRQLPEEGLKFMVYLQKENIIDESGMPKERFSAEFPKEGPSILRIQQVVRGDSAAYFCASSPFDTYNQPQHFGDGTRLSIL.

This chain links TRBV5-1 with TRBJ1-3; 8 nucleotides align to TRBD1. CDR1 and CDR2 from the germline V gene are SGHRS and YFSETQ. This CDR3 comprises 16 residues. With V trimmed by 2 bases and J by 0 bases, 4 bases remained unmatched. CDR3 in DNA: TGCGCCAGCAGCTTACAGGGGGATATCTCTGGAAACACCATATATTTT. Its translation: CASSLQGDISGNTIYF.

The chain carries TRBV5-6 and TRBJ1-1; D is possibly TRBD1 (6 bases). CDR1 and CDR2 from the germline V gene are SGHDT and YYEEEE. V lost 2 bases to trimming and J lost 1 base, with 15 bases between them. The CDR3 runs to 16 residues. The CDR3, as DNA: TGTGCCAGCAGCTTATGGGGGCGAGTACGGAACACTGAAGCTTTCTTT. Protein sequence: CASSLWGRVRNTEAFF. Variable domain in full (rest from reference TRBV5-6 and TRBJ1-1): DAGVTQSPTHLIKTRGQQVTLRCSPKSGHDTVSWYQQALGQGPQFIFQYYEEEERQRGNFPDRFSGHQFPNYSSELNVNALLLGDSALYLCASSLWGRVRNTEAFFGQGTRLTVV.

This CDR3 is CASSAGRGNTEAFF. The CDR3 DNA follows: TGTGCCAGCAGTGCCGGCAGGGGGAACACTGAAGCTTTCTTT. The rearrangement uses TRBV6-1 and TRBJ1-1, with a possible D match to TRBD1 (6 bases). Germline CDR1 MNHNS, CDR2 SASEGT. CDR3 length equals 14 residues. V lost 4 bases to trimming and J lost 1 base, with 10 bases between them.

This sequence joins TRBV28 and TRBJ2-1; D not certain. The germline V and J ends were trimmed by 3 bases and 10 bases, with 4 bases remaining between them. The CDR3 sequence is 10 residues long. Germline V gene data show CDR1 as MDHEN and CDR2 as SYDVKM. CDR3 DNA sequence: TGTGCCAGCAGTTTTCAGGAGCAGTTCTTC. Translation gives CASSFQEQFF.

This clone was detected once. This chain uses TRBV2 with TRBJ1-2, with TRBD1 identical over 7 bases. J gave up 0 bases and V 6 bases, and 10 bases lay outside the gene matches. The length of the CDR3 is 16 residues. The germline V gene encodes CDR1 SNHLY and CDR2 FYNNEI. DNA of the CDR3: TGTGCCAGCAGATCTTGGGACAGACTAACTAACTATGGCTACACCTTC. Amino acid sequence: CASRSWDRLTNYGYTF.